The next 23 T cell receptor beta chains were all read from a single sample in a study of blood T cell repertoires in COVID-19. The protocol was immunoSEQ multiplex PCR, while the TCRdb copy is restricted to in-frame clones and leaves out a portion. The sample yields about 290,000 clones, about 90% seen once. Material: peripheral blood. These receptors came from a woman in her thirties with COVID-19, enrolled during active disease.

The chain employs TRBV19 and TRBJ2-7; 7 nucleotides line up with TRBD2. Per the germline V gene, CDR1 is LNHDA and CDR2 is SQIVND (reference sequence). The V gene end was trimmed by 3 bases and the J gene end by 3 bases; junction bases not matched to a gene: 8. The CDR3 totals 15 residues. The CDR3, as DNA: TGTGCCAGTAGTATCAGTTCGGGGGGACGCTACGAGCAGTACTTC. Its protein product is CASSISSGGRYEQYF.

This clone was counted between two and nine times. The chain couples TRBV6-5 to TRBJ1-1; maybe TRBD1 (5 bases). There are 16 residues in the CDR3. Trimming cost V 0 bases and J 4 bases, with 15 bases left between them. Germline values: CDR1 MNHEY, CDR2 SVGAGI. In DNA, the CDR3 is TGTGCCAGCAGTTACTCTATAGGGACTATGATCACTGAAGCTTTCTTT. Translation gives CASSYSIGTMITEAFF.

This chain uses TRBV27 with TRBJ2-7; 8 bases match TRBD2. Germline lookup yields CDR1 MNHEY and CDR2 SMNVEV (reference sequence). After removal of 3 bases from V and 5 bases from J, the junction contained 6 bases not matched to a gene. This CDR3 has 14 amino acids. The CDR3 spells CASSFSGESHEQYF. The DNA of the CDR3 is TGTGCCAGCAGTTTTAGCGGGGAATCCCACGAGCAGTACTTC.

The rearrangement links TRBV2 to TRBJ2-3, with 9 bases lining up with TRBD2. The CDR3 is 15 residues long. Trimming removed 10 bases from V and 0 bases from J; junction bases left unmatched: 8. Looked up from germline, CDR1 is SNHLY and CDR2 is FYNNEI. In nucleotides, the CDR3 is TGTGCCACCGCAAGGACTAGCGCAAGCACAGATACGCAGTATTTT. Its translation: CATARTSASTDTQYF. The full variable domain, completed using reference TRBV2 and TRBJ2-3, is EPEVTQTPSHQVTQMGQEVILRCVPISNHLYFYWYRQILGQKVEFLVSFYNNEISEKSEIFDDQFSVERPDGSNFTLKIRSTKLEDSAMYFCATARTSASTDTQYFGPGTRLTVL.

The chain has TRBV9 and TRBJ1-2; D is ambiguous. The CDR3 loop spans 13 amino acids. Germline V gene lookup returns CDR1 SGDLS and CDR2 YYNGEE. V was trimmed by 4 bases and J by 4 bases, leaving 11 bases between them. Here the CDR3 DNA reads TGTGCCAGCAGCCCCCGTACGGGCTATGGCTACACCTTC. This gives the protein CASSPRTGYGYTF.

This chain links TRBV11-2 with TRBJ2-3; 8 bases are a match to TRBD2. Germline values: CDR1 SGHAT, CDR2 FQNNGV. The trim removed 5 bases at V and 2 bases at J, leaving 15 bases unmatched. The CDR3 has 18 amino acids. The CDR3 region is CASSPGRGATRTTDTQYF. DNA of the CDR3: TGTGCCAGCAGCCCCGGGCGGGGGGCAACACGAACCACAGATACGCAGTATTTT.

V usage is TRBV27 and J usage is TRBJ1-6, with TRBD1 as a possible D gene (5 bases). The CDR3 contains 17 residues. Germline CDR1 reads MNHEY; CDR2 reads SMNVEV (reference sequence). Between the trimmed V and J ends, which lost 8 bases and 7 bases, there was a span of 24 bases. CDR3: CASRPWGGGGANSPLHF. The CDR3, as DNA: TGTGCCAGCCGACCTTGGGGAGGTGGAGGGGCGAATTCACCCCTCCACTTT.

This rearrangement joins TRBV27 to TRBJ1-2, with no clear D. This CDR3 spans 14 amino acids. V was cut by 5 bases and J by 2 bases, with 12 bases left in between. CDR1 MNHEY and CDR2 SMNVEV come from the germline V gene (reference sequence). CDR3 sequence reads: CASSPRAGNYGYTF. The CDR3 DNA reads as TGTGCCAGCAGTCCCCGTGCCGGGAACTATGGCTACACCTTC.

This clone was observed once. Written as DNA, the CDR3 is TGTGCCAGCAGTTTATCTCCGGGACACCTCACCGGGGAGCTGTTTTTT. Amino acids: CASSLSPGHLTGELFF. This chain joins TRBV27 and TRBJ2-2, with a possible D match to TRBD1 (6 bases). Between the trimmed V and J ends, which lost 0 bases and 4 bases, there was a span of 12 bases. CDR3 length: 16 residues. Per germline, CDR1 MNHEY and CDR2 SMNVEV (reference sequence).

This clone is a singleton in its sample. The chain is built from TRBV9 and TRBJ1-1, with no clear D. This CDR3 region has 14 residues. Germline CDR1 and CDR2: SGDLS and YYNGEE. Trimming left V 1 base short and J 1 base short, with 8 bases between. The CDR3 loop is CASSVWGGNTEAFF. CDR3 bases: TGTGCCAGCAGCGTATGGGGAGGGAACACTGAAGCTTTCTTT.

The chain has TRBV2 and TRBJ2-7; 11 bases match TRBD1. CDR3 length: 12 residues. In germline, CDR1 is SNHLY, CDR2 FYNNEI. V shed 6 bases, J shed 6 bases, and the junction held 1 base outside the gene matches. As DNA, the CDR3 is TGTGCCAGCAGCGGGACAGGGGGCGAGCAGTACTTC. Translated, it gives CASSGTGGEQYF.

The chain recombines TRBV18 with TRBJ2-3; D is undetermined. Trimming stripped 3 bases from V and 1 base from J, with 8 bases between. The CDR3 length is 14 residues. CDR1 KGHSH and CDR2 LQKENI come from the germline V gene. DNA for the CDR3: TGTGCCAGCTCACCGTTTGCAGGCACAGATACGCAGTATTTT. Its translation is CASSPFAGTDTQYF.

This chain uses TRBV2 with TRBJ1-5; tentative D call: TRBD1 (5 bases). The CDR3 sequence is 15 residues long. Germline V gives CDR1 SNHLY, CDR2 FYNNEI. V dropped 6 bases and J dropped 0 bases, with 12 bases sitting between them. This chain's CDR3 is CASRATGYSNQPQHF. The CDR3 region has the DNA TGTGCCAGCAGAGCTACAGGATATAGCAATCAGCCCCAGCATTTT.

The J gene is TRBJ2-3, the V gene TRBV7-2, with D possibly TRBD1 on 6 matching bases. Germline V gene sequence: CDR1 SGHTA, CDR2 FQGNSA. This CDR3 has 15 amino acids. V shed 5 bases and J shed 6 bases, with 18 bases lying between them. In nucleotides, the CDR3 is TGTGCCAGCAGCCCTTGGACAGTGCCGACGGATACGCAGTATTTT. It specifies CASSPWTVPTDTQYF.

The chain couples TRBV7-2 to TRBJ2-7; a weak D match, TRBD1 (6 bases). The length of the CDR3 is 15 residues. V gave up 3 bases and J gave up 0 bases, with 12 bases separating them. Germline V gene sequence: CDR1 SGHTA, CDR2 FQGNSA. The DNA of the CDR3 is TGTGCCAGCAGCTTGACAGGTTCCAGCTCCTACGAGCAGTACTTC. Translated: CASSLTGSSSYEQYF.

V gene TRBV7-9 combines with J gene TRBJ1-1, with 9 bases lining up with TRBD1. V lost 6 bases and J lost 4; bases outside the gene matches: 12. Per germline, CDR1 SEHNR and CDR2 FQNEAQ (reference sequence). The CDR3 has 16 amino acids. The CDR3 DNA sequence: TGTGCCAGCAGTGGGGACAGGGACCTTCGGAGCACTGAAGCTTTCTTT. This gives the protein CASSGDRDLRSTEAFF.

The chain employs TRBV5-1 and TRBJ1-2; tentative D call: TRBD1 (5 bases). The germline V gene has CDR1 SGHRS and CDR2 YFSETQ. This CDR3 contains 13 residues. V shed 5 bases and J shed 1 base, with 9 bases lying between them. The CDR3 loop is CASSPDSNYGYTF. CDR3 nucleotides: TGCGCCAGCAGTCCCGACAGTAACTATGGCTACACCTTC. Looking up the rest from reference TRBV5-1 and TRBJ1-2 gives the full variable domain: KAGVTQTPRYLIKTRGQQVTLSCSPISGHRSVSWYQQTPGQGLQFLFEYFSETQRNKGNFPGRFSGRQFSNSRSEMNVSTLELGDSALYLCASSPDSNYGYTFGSGTRLTVV.

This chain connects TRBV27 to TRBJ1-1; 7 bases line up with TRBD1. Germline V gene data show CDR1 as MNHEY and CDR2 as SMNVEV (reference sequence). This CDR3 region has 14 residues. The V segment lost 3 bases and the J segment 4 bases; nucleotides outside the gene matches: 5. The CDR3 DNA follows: TGTGCCAGCAGTTTGACAGGGTTAGGCACTGAAGCTTTCTTT. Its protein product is CASSLTGLGTEAFF.

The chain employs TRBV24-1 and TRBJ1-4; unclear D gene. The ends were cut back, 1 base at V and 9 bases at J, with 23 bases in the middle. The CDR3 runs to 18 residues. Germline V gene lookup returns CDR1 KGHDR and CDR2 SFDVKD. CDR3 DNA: TGTGCCACCAGTGATTTAGGAATGGGCAGCCCTCCGTACAAAAAACTGTTTTTT. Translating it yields CATSDLGMGSPPYKKLFF.

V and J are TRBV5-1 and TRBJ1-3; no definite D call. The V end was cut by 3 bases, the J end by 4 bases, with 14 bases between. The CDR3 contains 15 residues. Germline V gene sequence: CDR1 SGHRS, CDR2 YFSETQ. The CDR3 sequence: CASSYRGGEGNTIYF. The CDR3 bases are TGCGCCAGCAGCTACAGAGGAGGAGAGGGAAACACCATATATTTT.

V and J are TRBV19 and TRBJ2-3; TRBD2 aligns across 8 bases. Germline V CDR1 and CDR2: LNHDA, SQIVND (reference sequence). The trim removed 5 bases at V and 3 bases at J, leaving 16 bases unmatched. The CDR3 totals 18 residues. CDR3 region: CASSPRRNSRGGTDTQYF. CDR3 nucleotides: TGTGCCAGTAGTCCCCGCCGCAATTCACGGGGGGGAACAGATACGCAGTATTTT. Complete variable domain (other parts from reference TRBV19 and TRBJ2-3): DGGITQSPKYLFRKEGQNVTLSCEQNLNHDAMYWYRQDPGQGLRLIYYSQIVNDFQKGDIAEGYSVSREKKESFPLTVTSAQKNPTAFYLCASSPRRNSRGGTDTQYFGPGTRLTVL.

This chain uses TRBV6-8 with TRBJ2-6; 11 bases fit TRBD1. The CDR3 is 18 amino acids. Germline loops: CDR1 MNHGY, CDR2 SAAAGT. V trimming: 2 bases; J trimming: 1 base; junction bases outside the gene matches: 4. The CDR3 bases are TGTGCCAGCAGTTACGCCGGGACAGGGGGGTCTGGGGCCAACGTCCTGACTTTC. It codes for CASSYAGTGGSGANVLTF.

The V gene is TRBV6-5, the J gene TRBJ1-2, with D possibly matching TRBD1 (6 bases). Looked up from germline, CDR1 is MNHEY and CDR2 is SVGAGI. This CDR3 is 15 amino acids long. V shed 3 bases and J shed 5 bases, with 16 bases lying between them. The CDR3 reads CASSYSAGDRYGYTF. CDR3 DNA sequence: TGTGCCAGCAGTTATTCGGCAGGGGATCGATATGGCTACACCTTC.